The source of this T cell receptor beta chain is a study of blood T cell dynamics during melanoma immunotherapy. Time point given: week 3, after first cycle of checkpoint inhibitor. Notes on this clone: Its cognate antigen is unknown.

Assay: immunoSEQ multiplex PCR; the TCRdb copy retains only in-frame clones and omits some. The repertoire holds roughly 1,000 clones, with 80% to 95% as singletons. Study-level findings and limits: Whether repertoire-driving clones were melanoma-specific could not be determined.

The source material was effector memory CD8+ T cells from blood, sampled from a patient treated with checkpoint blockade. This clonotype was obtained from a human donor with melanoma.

The CDR3 DNA follows: TGTGCCAGCAAACAGCGGGAGGGCGAGCCCGGGGAGCTGTTTTTT. Its translation is CASKQREGEPGELFF. The V and J genes are TRBV5-4 and TRBJ2-2; 10 nucleotides align to TRBD2. The CDR3 length is 15 residues. The junction had 8 bases not matched to a gene; V was cut back by 6 bases and J by 6 bases. CDR1 is SGHNT and CDR2 is YYREEE in the germline V gene (reference sequence).